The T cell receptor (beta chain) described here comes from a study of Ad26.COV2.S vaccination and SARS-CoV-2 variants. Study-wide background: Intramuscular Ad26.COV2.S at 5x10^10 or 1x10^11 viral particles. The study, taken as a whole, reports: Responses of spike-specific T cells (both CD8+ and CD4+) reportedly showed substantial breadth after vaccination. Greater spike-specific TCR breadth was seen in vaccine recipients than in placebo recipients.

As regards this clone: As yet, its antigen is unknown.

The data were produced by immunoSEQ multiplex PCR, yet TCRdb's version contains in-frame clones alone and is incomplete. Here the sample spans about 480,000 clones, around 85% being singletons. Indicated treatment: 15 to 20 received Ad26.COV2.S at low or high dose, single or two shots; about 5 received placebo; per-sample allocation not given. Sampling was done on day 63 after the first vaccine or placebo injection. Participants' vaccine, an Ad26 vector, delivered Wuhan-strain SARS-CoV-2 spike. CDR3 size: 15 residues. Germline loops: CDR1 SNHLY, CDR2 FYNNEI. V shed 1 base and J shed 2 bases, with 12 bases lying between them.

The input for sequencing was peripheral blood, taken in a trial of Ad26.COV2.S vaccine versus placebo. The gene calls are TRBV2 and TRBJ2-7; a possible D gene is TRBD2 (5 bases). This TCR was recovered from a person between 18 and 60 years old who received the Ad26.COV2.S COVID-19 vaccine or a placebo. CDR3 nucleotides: TGTGCCAGCAGTGAAGTTCTCTGGGGAGCCTACGAGCAGTACTTC. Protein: CASSEVLWGAYEQYF.